Listed here is a single TCR beta chain. This entry comes from a study of cytotoxic CD8 clonotypes in ibrutinib-treated CLL. Generated by immunoSEQ multiplex PCR, the TCRdb table keeps only in-frame clones and is missing some. Among over 70,000 clones listed, 75% to 85% were seen once. This sequence was found in a human donor with chronic lymphocytic leukemia. This sample comprised PBMCs, obtained after 12 months of ibrutinib treatment.

The CDR3 spells CAWTGGSGDGEKLFF. The CDR3 DNA reads TGTGCCTGGACCGGCGGTTCCGGGGACGGTGAAAAACTGTTTTTT. The chain uses TRBV30 and TRBJ1-4; D is possibly TRBD1 (5 bases). Trimming shortened V by 4 bases and J by 7 bases, and 19 bases separated the two germline ends. The CDR3 extends over 15 amino acids. Germline V gene data show CDR1 as GTSNPN and CDR2 as SVGIG (reference sequence). The complete variable domain, with remaining parts taken from reference TRBV30 and TRBJ1-4, reads SQTIHQWPATLVQPVGSPLSLECTVEGTSNPNLYWYRQAAGRGLQLLFYSVGIGQISSEVPQNLSASRPQDRQFILSSKKLLLSDSGFYLCAWTGGSGDGEKLFFGSGTQLSVL.